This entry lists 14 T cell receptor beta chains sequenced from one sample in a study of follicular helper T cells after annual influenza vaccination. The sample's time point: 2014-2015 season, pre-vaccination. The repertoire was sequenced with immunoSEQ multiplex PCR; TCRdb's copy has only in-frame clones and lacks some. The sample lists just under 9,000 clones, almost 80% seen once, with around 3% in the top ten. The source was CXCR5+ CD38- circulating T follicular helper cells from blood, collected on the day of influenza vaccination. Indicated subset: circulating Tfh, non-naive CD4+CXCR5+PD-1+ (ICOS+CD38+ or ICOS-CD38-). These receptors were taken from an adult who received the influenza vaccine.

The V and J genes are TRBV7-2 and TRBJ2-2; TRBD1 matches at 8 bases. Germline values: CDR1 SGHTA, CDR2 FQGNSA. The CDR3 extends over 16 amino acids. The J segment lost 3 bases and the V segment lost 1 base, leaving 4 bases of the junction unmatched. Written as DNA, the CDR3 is TGTGCCAGCAGCTTAGGACAGGGGTCCGACACCGGGGAGCTGTTTTTT. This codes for CASSLGQGSDTGELFF.

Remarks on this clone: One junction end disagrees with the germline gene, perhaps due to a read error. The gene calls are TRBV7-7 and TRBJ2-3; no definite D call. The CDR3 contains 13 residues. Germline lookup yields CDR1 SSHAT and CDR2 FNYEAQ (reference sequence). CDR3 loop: CASSLAEADTQYF. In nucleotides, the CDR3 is TGTGCTAGCAGCTTAGCCGAGGCAGATACGCAGTATTTT.

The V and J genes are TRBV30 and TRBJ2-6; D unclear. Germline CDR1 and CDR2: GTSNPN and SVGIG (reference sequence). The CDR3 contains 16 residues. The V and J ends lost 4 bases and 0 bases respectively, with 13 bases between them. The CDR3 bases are TGTGCCTGGACAGTCCCTCGGGCCTCTGGGGCCAACGTCCTGACTTTC. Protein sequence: CAWTVPRASGANVLTF. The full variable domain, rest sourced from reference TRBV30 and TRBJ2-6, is SQTIHQWPATLVQPVGSPLSLECTVEGTSNPNLYWYRQAAGRGLQLLFYSVGIGQISSEVPQNLSASRPQDRQFILSSKKLLLSDSGFYLCAWTVPRASGANVLTFGAGSRLTVL.

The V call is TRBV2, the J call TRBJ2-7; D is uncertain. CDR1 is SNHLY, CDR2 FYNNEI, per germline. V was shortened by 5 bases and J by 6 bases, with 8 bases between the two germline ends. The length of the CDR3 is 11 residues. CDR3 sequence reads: CASSTDIEQYF. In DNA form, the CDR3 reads TGTGCCAGCAGTACAGACATCGAGCAGTACTTC.

CDR3 in DNA: TGTGCCAGCAGCTTAGCGGGCAGGGCGAACACTGAAGCTTTCTTT. Protein product: CASSLAGRANTEAFF. The J gene is TRBJ1-1, the V gene TRBV7-9, with D possibly TRBD1 on 5 matching bases. Trimming took 0 bases from V and 1 from J, leaving 9 bases between them. The CDR3 runs to 15 residues. Germline assignment: CDR1 SEHNR and CDR2 FQNEAQ (reference sequence).

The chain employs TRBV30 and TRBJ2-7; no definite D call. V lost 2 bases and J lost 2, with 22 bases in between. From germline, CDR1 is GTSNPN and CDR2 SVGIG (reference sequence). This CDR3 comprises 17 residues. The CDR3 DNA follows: TGTGCCTGGAGTCCTAAAAAGGACGCATATTATCCCTACGAGCAGTACTTC. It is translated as CAWSPKKDAYYPYEQYF.

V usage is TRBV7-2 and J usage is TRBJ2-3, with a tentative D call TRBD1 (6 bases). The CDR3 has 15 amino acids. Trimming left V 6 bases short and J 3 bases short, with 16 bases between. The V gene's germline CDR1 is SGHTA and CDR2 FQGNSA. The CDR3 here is CASRSDSQSTDTQYF. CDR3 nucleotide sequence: TGTGCCAGCAGGTCGGACAGTCAATCTACAGATACGCAGTATTTT.

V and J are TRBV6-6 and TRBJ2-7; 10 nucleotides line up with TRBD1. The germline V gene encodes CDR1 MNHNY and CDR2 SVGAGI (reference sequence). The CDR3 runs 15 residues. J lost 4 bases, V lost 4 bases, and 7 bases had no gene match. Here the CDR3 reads CASSSPGQGTYEQYF. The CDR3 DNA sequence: TGTGCCAGCAGTTCTCCGGGACAGGGGACGTACGAGCAGTACTTC.

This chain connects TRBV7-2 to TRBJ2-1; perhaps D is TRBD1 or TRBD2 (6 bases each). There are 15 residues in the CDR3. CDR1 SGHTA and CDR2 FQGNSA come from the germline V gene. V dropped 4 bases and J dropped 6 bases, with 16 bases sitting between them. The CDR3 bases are TGTGCCAGCAGCTATACTCGGGGGCGGGGCAATGAGCAGTTCTTC. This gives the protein CASSYTRGRGNEQFF.

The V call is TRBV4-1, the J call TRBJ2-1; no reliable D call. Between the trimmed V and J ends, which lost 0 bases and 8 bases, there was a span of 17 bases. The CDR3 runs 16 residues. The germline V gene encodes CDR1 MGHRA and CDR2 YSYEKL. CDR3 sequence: CASSQEAGSVGDEQFF. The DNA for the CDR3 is TGCGCCAGCAGCCAAGAGGCAGGATCCGTTGGGGATGAGCAGTTCTTC.

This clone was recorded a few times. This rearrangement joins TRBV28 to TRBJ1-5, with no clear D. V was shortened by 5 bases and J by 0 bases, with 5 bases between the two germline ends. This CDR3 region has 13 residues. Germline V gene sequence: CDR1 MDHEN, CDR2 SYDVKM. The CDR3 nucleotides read TGTGCCAGCAGTGTCCCTAGCAATCAGCCCCAGCATTTT. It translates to CASSVPSNQPQHF.

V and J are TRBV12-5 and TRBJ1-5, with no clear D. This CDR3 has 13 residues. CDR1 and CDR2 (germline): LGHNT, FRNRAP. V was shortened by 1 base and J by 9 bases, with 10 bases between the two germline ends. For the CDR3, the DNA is TGTGCTAGTGGTTTGGGGGAACATTTGCCCCAGCATTTT. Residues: CASGLGEHLPQHF.

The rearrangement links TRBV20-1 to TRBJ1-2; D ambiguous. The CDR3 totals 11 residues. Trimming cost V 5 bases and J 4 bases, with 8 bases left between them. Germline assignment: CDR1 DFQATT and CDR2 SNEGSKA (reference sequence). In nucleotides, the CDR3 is TGCAGTGCTGACGACACCTATGGCTACACCTTC. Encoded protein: CSADDTYGYTF.

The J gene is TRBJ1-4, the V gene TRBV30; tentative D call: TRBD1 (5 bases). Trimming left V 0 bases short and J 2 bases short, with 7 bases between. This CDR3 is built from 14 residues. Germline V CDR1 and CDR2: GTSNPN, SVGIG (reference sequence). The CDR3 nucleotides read TGTGCCTGGAGTGTACGGGGGACTAATGAAAAACTGTTTTTT. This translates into CAWSVRGTNEKLFF.